The T cell receptor (beta chain) under discussion was sequenced for a study of blood T cell repertoires in COVID-19. At the level of the study: Specimens from acute and convalescent COVID-19 originated in the United States, Italy and Spain. In each case, the material was cDNA or gDNA derived from T cells, B-cell-depleted T cells, or PBMCs.

Authors' analysis steps: For nucleated cells, counts were estimated from reference gene primer amplification. Data came from immunoSEQ multiplex PCR; TCRdb stores just in-frame clones and leaves some out. V and J calls and clone size are as listed in that table; D and trimming were resolved from the DNA. The sample lists about 220,000 clones; approximately 83% were seen once. A single count supports this clone. The V segment lost 7 bases and the J segment 0 bases; nucleotides outside the gene matches: 3. Germline CDR1 is LGHDT and CDR2 is YNNKEL (reference sequence). The CDR3 is 14 residues long. This receptor was identified in a woman aged 40 to 49 with active or convalescent COVID-19. Specimen: peripheral blood. V usage is TRBV3-1 (or the pseudogene TRBV3-2) and J usage is TRBJ1-1; 9 bases are a match to TRBD1. The CDR3 DNA follows: TGTGCCAGCACCCGGGACAGGGTGAACACTGAAGCTTTCTTT. This gives the protein CASTRDRVNTEAFF.